What follows describes a single T cell receptor beta chain. Which antigen it targets is not known. Qualities for individual bases were not recorded, and no much larger clone is one base off. The protocol used for the library was PCR. The sample was run on an Illumina HiSeq 2500. TCR libraries were prepared with molecular barcoding, using unique molecular identifiers to normalize TCRbeta repertoire quantification. TCRdb reworked the public reads: Q25 trimming with fastp, MiXCR clone assembly, productive beta chains retained. Rows with a matching CDR3 protein are joined into one entry that keeps the most common DNA and genes. The sample has 440,000 or so distinct CDR3 sequences on record, roughly 11% of them singletons. Approximately 5% of the sample comes from the top ten. The source of the sample is a study of T-cell reconstitution after alpha-beta-depleted transplantation in children (TCRdb year 2016). About the full investigation: Using TCR repertoire profiling, the study quantitatively followed how T-cell immune reconstitution unfolded in children after TCRalphabeta/CD19-depleted allogeneic hematopoietic cell transplantation.

V loses 5 bases, J loses 8 bases, and the germline ends lie 11 bases apart. The CDR3 has 12 amino acids, counting the end cysteine and phenylalanine. The kept DNA is CDR3 alone, 36 bases in frame from the first base. CDR1 and CDR2 are drawn from the germline V gene: SGHTA, FQGNSA. Specimen: PBMCs from the stem cell graft donor, collected from the stem cell graft. The chain is made from TRBV7-2 and TRBJ2-3; the D gene identity is not certain. This clonotype was sampled from a human donor who donated a stem cell graft to a child with acute myeloid leukemia. The nucleotide sequence is TGTGCCAGCAGCCTTGGACCCCTTACGCAGTATTTT. Its protein product is CASSLGPLTQYF. Here the CDR3 is joined to the reference TRBV7-2 and TRBJ2-3 genes, and the full variable domain is: GAGVSQSPSNKVTEKGKDVELRCDPISGHTALYWYRQSLGQGLEFLIYFQGNSAPDKSGLPSDRFSAERTGGSVSTLTIQRTQQEDSAVYLCASSLGPLTQYFGPGTRLTVL.